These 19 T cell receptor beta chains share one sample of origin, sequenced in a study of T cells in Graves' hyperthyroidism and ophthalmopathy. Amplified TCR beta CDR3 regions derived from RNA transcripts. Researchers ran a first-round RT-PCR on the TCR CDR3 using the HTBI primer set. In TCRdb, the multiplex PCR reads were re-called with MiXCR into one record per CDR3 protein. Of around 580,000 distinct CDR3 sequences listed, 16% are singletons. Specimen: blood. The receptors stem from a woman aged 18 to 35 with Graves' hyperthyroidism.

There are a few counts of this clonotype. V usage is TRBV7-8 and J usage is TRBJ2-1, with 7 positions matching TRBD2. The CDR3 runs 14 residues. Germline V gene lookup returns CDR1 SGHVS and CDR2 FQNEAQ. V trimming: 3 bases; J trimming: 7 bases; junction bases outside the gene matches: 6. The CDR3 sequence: CASSFGPRGNEQFF. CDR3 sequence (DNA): TGTGCCAGCAGCTTTGGGCCGCGGGGGAATGAGCAGTTCTTC.

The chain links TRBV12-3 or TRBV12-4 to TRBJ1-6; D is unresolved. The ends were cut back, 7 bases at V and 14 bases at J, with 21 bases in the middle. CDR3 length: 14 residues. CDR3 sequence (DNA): TGTGCCAGCACCCTTGGGGTCCTGGGATCGGCCCTCCACTTT. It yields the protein CASTLGVLGSALHF.

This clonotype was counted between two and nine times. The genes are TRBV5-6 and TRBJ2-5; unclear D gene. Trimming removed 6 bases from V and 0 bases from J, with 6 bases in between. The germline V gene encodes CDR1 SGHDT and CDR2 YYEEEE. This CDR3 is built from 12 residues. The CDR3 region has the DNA TGTGCCAGCACCTCGAACCAAGAGACCCAGTACTTC. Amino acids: CASTSNQETQYF.

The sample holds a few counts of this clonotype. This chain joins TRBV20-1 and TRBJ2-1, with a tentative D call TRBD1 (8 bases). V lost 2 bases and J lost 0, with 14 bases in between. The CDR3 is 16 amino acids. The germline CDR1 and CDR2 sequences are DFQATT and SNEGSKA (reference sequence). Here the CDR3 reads CSARHRGGSSYNEQFF. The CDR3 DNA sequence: TGCAGTGCTAGACACAGGGGGGGTTCCTCCTACAATGAGCAGTTCTTC.

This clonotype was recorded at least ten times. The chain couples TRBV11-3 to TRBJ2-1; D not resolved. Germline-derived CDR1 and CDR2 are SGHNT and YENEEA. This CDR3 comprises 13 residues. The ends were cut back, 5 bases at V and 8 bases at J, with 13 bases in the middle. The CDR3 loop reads CASSPSPNHEQFF. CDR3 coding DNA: TGTGCCAGCAGCCCCTCTCCGAACCATGAGCAGTTCTTC.

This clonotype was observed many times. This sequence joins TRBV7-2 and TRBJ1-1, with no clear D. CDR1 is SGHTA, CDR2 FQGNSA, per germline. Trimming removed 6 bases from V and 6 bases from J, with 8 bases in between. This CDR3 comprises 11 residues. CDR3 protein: CASSRGPEAFF. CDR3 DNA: TGTGCCAGCAGTCGGGGTCCTGAAGCTTTCTTT.

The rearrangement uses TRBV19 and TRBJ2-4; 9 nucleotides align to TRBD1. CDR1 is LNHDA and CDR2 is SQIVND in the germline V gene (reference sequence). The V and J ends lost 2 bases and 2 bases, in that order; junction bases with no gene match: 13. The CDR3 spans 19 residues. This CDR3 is CASSIPGQGGWLTKNIQYF. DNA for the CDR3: TGTGCCAGTAGTATACCGGGACAGGGAGGGTGGCTAACCAAAAACATTCAGTACTTC.

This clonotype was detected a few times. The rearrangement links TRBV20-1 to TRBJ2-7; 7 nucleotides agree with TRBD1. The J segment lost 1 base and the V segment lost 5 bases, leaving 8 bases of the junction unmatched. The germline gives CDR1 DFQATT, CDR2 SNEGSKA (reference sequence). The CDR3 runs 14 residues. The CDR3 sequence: CSAQIRDRSYEQYF. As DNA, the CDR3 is TGCAGTGCTCAGATCCGGGACAGATCCTACGAGCAGTACTTC.

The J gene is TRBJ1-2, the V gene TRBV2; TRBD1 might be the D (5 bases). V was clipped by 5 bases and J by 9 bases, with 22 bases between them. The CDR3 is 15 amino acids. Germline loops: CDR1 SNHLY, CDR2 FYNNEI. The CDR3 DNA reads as TGTGCCAGCAGTCGAACGGGGGACGGAGTTTATAGCTACACCTTC. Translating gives CASSRTGDGVYSYTF.

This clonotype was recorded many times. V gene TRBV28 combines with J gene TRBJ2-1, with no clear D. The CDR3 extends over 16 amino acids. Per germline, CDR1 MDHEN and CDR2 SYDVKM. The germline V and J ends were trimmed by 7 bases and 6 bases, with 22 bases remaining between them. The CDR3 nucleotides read TGTGCCAGCAAGCAGTCGGCGACGGTAGCCAGCAATGAGCAGTTCTTC. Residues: CASKQSATVASNEQFF.

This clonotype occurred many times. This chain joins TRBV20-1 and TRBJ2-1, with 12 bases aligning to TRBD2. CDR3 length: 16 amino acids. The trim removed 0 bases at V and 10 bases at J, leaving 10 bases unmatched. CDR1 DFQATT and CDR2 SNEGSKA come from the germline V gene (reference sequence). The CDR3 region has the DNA TGCAGTGCTAGAGATTCCGCTAGCGGGAGGGCCTGGGAGCAGTTCTTC. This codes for CSARDSASGRAWEQFF.

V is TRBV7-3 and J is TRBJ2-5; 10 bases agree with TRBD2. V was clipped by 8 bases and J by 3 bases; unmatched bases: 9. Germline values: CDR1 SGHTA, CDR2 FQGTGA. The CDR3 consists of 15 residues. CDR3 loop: CASAERGGLEETQYF. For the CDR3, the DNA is TGTGCCAGCGCTGAGCGGGGGGGCCTGGAAGAGACCCAGTACTTC.

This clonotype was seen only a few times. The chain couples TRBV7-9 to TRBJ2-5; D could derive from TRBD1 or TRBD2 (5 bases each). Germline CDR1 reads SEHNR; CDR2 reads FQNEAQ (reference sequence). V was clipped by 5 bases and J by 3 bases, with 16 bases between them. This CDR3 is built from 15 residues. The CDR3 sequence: CASSPPLGAEETQYF. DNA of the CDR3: TGTGCCAGCAGCCCCCCCCTCGGGGCAGAAGAGACCCAGTACTTC.

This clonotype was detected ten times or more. Here the CDR3 DNA reads TGTGCCAGCAGTTACTCCTGGGACAGCTCCTACAATGAGCAGTTCTTC. Protein: CASSYSWDSSYNEQFF. The rearrangement uses TRBV6-5 and TRBJ2-1, with 7 bases lining up with TRBD1. The ends lost 0 bases at V and 0 bases at J; junction bases unmatched: 2. Germline values: CDR1 MNHEY, CDR2 SVGAGI. CDR3 size: 16 residues.

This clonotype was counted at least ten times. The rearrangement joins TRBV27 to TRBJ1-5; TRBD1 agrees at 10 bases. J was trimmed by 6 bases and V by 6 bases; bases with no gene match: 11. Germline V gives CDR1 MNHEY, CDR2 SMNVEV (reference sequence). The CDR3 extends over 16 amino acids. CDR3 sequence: CASSPRTGGRGQPQHF. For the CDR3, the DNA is TGTGCCAGCAGCCCACGGACAGGGGGACGGGGTCAGCCCCAGCATTTT.

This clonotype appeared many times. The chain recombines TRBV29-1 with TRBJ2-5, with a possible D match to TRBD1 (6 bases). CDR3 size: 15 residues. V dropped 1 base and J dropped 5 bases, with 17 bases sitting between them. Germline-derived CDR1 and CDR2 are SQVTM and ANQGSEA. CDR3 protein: CSVEGAGVRLETQYF. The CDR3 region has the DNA TGCAGCGTTGAAGGGGCAGGGGTCAGGTTGGAGACCCAGTACTTC.

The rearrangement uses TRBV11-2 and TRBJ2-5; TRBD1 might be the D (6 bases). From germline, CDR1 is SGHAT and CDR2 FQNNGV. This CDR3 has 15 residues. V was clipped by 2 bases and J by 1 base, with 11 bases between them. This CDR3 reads CASSLTGHPQETQYF. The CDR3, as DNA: TGTGCCAGCAGCTTAACGGGACACCCCCAAGAGACCCAGTACTTC.

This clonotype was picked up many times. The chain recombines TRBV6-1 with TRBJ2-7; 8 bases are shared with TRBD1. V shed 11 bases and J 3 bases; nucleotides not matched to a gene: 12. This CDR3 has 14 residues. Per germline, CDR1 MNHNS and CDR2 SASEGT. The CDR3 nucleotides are TGTGCCGGACGGCGGACAGGGAGCTTCTACGAGCAGTACTTC. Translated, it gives CAGRRTGSFYEQYF.

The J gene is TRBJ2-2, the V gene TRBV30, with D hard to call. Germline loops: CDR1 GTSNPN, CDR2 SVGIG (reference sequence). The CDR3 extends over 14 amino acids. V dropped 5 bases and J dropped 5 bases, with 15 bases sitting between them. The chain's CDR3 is CAWLVARRTGELFF. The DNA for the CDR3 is TGTGCCTGGCTGGTGGCCAGGAGAACCGGGGAGCTGTTTTTT.